These 32 T cell receptor beta chains were sequenced from one sample in a study of cytomegalovirus exposure and HLA in healthy donors. PCR primers comprised 60 Vbeta and 13 Jbeta primers. Data came from immunoSEQ multiplex PCR; TCRdb stores just in-frame clones and leaves some out. The table lists tens of thousands of clones, with 1.1% in the top ten. The sequencing input was PBMCs. The receptors were gathered from a woman under 40 in good health and CMV-seronegative.

The rearrangement joins TRBV7-2 to TRBJ2-6; D unclear. The V gene lost 0 bases and the J gene lost 0 bases, with 6 bases spanning the gap. The CDR3 extends over 16 amino acids. CDR1 is SGHTA and CDR2 is FQGNSA in the germline V gene. The CDR3: CASSLASVSGANVLTF. The DNA of the CDR3 is TGTGCCAGCAGCTTAGCGAGCGTCTCTGGGGCCAACGTCCTGACTTTC.

The chain links TRBV20-1 to TRBJ2-3; D might be TRBD1 (5 bases). V lost 8 bases to trimming and J lost 1 base, with 7 bases between them. The CDR3 length is 11 residues. CDR1 and CDR2 (germline): DFQATT, SNEGSKA (reference sequence). The chain's CDR3 is CSCRGTDTQYF. In DNA form, the CDR3 reads TGCAGTTGCAGGGGCACAGATACGCAGTATTTT.

The chain has TRBV11-2 and TRBJ1-4; D is unresolved. Germline lookup yields CDR1 SGHAT and CDR2 FQNNGV. CDR3 size: 15 residues. With 2 bases removed from V and 7 bases from J, the gap between germline ends came to 14 bases. CDR3 nucleotide sequence: TGTGCCAGCAGCTTAACGAGTCCCGGAGGTGAAAAACTGTTTTTT. As protein: CASSLTSPGGEKLFF.

The chain has TRBV7-2 and TRBJ2-2; TRBD1 might be the D (6 bases). The germline V and J ends were trimmed by 5 bases and 6 bases, with 19 bases remaining between them. CDR1 and CDR2 from the germline V gene are SGHTA and FQGNSA. This CDR3 comprises 16 residues. CDR3 in DNA: TGTGCCAGCAGCCGAAGCCGGAACAGGGTCCCCGGGGAGCTGTTTTTT. Translated: CASSRSRNRVPGELFF.

The J gene is TRBJ1-3, the V gene TRBV19; D is uncertain. The CDR3 is 15 amino acids. Germline V CDR1 and CDR2: LNHDA, SQIVND (reference sequence). V lost 5 bases, J lost 0 bases, and 11 bases lay in between. The CDR3 is CASSVQAVSGNTIYF. CDR3 in DNA: TGTGCCAGTAGTGTCCAGGCCGTCTCTGGAAACACCATATATTTT.

CDR3 residues: CASSLAGLDNEQFF. DNA of the CDR3: TGTGCCAGCAGCTTGGCGGGACTCGACAATGAGCAGTTCTTC. V and J are TRBV5-4 and TRBJ2-1, with a possible D match to TRBD2 (6 bases). The CDR3 is 14 amino acids. The ends were cut back, 0 bases at V and 5 bases at J, with 9 bases in the middle. The germline CDR1 and CDR2 sequences are SGHNT and YYREEE (reference sequence).

The CDR3 region is CASSLTSGAYNEQFF. The CDR3 DNA follows: TGCGCCAGCAGCTTGACTAGCGGGGCGTACAATGAGCAGTTCTTC. V usage is TRBV5-1 and J usage is TRBJ2-1; TRBD2 aligns across 10 bases. This CDR3 contains 15 residues. Trimming at V came to 1 base and at J to 4 bases, leaving 2 bases not matched to a gene. Germline assignment: CDR1 SGHRS and CDR2 YFSETQ. Full variable domain (remainder filled in from reference TRBV5-1 and TRBJ2-1): KAGVTQTPRYLIKTRGQQVTLSCSPISGHRSVSWYQQTPGQGLQFLFEYFSETQRNKGNFPGRFSGRQFSNSRSEMNVSTLELGDSALYLCASSLTSGAYNEQFFGPGTRLTVL.

The CDR3 loop is CAISVGDGYEQYF. CDR3 in DNA: TGTGCCATCAGTGTCGGAGACGGCTACGAGCAGTACTTC. V and J are TRBV10-3 and TRBJ2-7; D is unresolved. Germline CDR1 and CDR2: ENHRY and SYGVKD. The ends were cut back, 4 bases at V and 3 bases at J, with 10 bases in the middle. The CDR3 has 13 amino acids.

V usage is TRBV27 and J usage is TRBJ1-5, with D tentatively TRBD1 (5 bases). V lost 2 bases and J 5 bases, leaving 10 bases between the germline ends. Looked up from germline, CDR1 is MNHEY and CDR2 is SMNVEV (reference sequence). The CDR3 covers 14 residues. CDR3 DNA: TGTGCCAGCAGTTTAAGGGGTTTCGATCAGCCCCAGCATTTT. It encodes CASSLRGFDQPQHF.

This chain uses TRBV30 with TRBJ2-7, with D possibly being TRBD1 (6 bases). Germline-derived CDR1 and CDR2 are GTSNPN and SVGIG (reference sequence). The CDR3 has 15 residues. With 2 bases removed from V and 7 bases from J, the gap between germline ends came to 21 bases. CDR3 sequence (DNA): TGTGCCTGGAGTCAAAATCAGGGGATGGTTGCAGAGCAGTACTTC. Translated: CAWSQNQGMVAEQYF.

The chain links TRBV27 to TRBJ2-1; 9 bases align to TRBD2. The CDR3 is 16 amino acids. V trimming: 6 bases; J trimming: 10 bases; junction bases outside the gene matches: 16. CDR1 and CDR2 (germline): MNHEY, SMNVEV (reference sequence). The CDR3 nucleotides read TGTGCCAGCAGCCGAAGCAAAGCGGGAGGTTATGGGGAGCAGTTCTTC. Amino acids: CASSRSKAGGYGEQFF.

The genes are TRBV4-2 and TRBJ2-7, with 8 bases that match TRBD2. The V segment lost 1 base and the J segment 3 bases; nucleotides outside the gene matches: 5. This CDR3 spans 15 amino acids. Germline assignment: CDR1 LGHNA and CDR2 YNFKEQ. The CDR3 sequence: CASSQGGGGFYEQYF. CDR3 coding DNA: TGTGCCAGCAGCCAAGGGGGCGGGGGGTTCTACGAGCAGTACTTC.

The CDR3 protein is CSVEIRTGDGYTF. CDR3 nucleotide sequence: TGCAGCGTTGAAATCAGGACAGGGGATGGCTACACCTTC. The chain employs TRBV29-1 and TRBJ1-2, with 9 bases lining up with TRBD1. Per the germline V gene, CDR1 is SQVTM and CDR2 is ANQGSEA. V gave up 2 bases and J gave up 6 bases; unmatched junction bases: 4. The CDR3 runs to 13 residues.

The rearrangement uses TRBV6-5 and TRBJ1-2, with no clear D. V lost 10 bases and J 1 base, leaving 7 bases between the germline ends. The CDR3 has 11 amino acids. CDR1 MNHEY and CDR2 SVGAGI come from the germline V gene. CDR3 protein: CATRRNYGYTF. CDR3 in DNA: TGTGCCACGCGTCGTAACTATGGCTACACCTTC.

CDR3 sequence reads: CASSLLPGQGNEQFF. As DNA, the CDR3 is TGTGCCAGCAGCCTTTTACCGGGACAGGGGAATGAGCAGTTCTTC. The chain combines TRBV4-2 with TRBJ2-1, with TRBD1 matching 10 bases. V was pared by 4 bases and J by 7 bases, with 7 bases of the junction left unmatched. Germline CDR1 reads LGHNA; CDR2 reads YNFKEQ. CDR3 length equals 15 residues.

V and J are TRBV7-6 and TRBJ2-5; 9 bases are shared with TRBD2. The junction had 8 bases not matched to a gene; V was cut back by 4 bases and J by 5 bases. Germline V gives CDR1 SGHVS, CDR2 FNYEAQ. The CDR3 is made up of 15 amino acids. The CDR3 sequence: CASSYSAGGGETQYF. CDR3 in DNA: TGTGCCAGCAGCTATTCAGCGGGGGGAGGTGAGACCCAGTACTTC.

This chain uses TRBV15 with TRBJ2-3; 8 bases map to TRBD2. The junction had 8 bases not matched to a gene; V was cut back by 5 bases and J by 4 bases. The germline CDR1 and CDR2 sequences are LNHNV and YYDKDF (reference sequence). This CDR3 contains 15 residues. CDR3 residues: CATSPPGGRADTQYF. For the CDR3, the DNA is TGTGCCACCAGCCCCCCGGGGGGGCGGGCAGATACGCAGTATTTT.

This rearrangement joins TRBV14 to TRBJ2-1; weak D call: TRBD2 (7 bases). Trimming removed 4 bases from V and 7 bases from J, with 14 bases in between. Germline V gives CDR1 SGHDN, CDR2 FVKESK. There are 14 residues in the CDR3. CDR3 nucleotides: TGTGCCAGCAGCCCTGGGGGGGCAAAAAATGAGCAGTTCTTC. Its protein is CASSPGGAKNEQFF.

J is TRBJ1-1 and V is TRBV6-1; TRBD1 might be the D (5 bases). Germline CDR1 is MNHNS and CDR2 is SASEGT. The V gene lost 2 bases and the J gene lost 11 bases, with 18 bases spanning the gap. This CDR3 is 14 amino acids long. As DNA, the CDR3 is TGTGCCAGCAGTGAACAAGGGGCGACGCGGGGGGCTTTCTTT. It yields the protein CASSEQGATRGAFF.

The chain carries TRBV30 and TRBJ2-3; 8 bases map to TRBD2. Germline lookup yields CDR1 GTSNPN and CDR2 SVGIG (reference sequence). The junction had 7 bases not matched to a gene; V was cut back by 4 bases and J by 7 bases. There are 13 residues in the CDR3. CDR3 coding DNA: TGTGCCTGGAATGCGCTAGCGGGTCATACGCAGTATTTT. Amino acids: CAWNALAGHTQYF. The whole variable domain, filled in from reference TRBV30 and TRBJ2-3, reads SQTIHQWPATLVQPVGSPLSLECTVEGTSNPNLYWYRQAAGRGLQLLFYSVGIGQISSEVPQNLSASRPQDRQFILSSKKLLLSDSGFYLCAWNALAGHTQYFGPGTRLTVL.

The chain links TRBV28 to TRBJ2-7; 8 positions match TRBD2. V gave up 7 bases and J gave up 1 base; unmatched junction bases: 6. CDR1 is MDHEN, CDR2 SYDVKM, per germline. The CDR3 has 14 amino acids. The CDR3 coding sequence is TGTGCCAGCAATCCGGGAGGGCCATCCTACGAGCAGTACTTC. Amino acids: CASNPGGPSYEQYF.

The chain joins TRBV18 to TRBJ2-2; D is possibly TRBD1 (5 bases). Germline V gene data show CDR1 as KGHSH and CDR2 as LQKENI. V was clipped by 5 bases and J by 1 base, with 8 bases between them. This CDR3 is 14 amino acids long. CDR3 DNA: TGTGCCAGCTCATCGCAGGGGAACACCGGGGAGCTGTTTTTT. This encodes CASSSQGNTGELFF.

CDR3 sequence (DNA): TGTGCCAGCTCACCCGCTAGCCCGAGGCTAGAGACCCAGTACTTC. Its translation is CASSPASPRLETQYF. This chain joins TRBV18 and TRBJ2-5; TRBD2 is a possible D gene (5 bases). The CDR3 extends over 15 amino acids. The germline V gene encodes CDR1 KGHSH and CDR2 LQKENI. Trimming removed 3 bases at V and 4 bases at J, with 15 bases between.

As for this clone: This sample also contains other DNA sequences that code for the same CDR3. V gene TRBV30 combines with J gene TRBJ1-4, with D hard to call. Trimming stripped 2 bases from V and 4 bases from J, with 8 bases between. The germline V gene encodes CDR1 GTSNPN and CDR2 SVGIG (reference sequence). The CDR3 spans 13 residues. CDR3 protein: CAWSLRINEKLFF. In DNA form, the CDR3 reads TGTGCCTGGAGTCTCAGAATTAATGAAAAACTGTTTTTT.

This chain joins TRBV27 and TRBJ1-5; 10 positions match TRBD1. CDR1 is MNHEY, CDR2 SMNVEV, per germline (reference sequence). This CDR3 contains 17 residues. J lost 3 bases, V lost 5 bases, and 10 bases had no gene match. The CDR3 bases are TGTGCCAGCAGTCCACTAACCGGGACAGGGGACAATCAGCCCCAGCATTTT. It encodes CASSPLTGTGDNQPQHF.

The chain employs TRBV19 and TRBJ2-1, with D hard to call. Trimming stripped 1 base from V and 7 bases from J, with 11 bases between. The V gene's germline CDR1 is LNHDA and CDR2 SQIVND (reference sequence). There are 14 residues in the CDR3. CDR3 sequence: CASSIGVLRNEQFF. The CDR3 bases are TGTGCCAGTAGTATAGGCGTCCTACGGAATGAGCAGTTCTTC.

The gene calls are TRBV29-1 and TRBJ2-3; 7 bases fit TRBD1. The CDR3 consists of 13 residues. The V segment lost 1 base and the J segment 7 bases; nucleotides outside the gene matches: 5. CDR1 SQVTM and CDR2 ANQGSEA come from the germline V gene. CDR3 amino acids: CSVEGQGTYTQYF. CDR3 nucleotide sequence: TGCAGCGTTGAAGGACAGGGAACCTATACGCAGTATTTT.

The chain uses TRBV5-1 and TRBJ2-7, with unresolved D. CDR1 is SGHRS and CDR2 is YFSETQ in the germline V gene. The CDR3 is 14 amino acids. Trimming pared 5 bases from V and 0 bases from J, leaving 12 bases between. The CDR3 coding sequence is TGCGCCAGCAGGCTATCTGAAAGCTCCTACGAGCAGTACTTC. The encoded protein is CASRLSESSYEQYF.

The rearrangement uses TRBV7-9 and TRBJ1-5, with 7 nucleotides matching TRBD1. CDR3 length: 15 residues. Germline V CDR1 and CDR2: SEHNR, FQNEAQ (reference sequence). Germline trimming cut 8 bases from V and 4 bases from J; bases unmatched to any gene: 11. This CDR3 reads CASAPGGLENQPQHF. The CDR3 region has the DNA TGTGCCAGCGCCCCAGGGGGACTGGAAAATCAGCCCCAGCATTTT.

The V call is TRBV7-9, the J call TRBJ1-2; 8 bases align to TRBD1. This CDR3 spans 13 amino acids. Germline V gene data show CDR1 as SEHNR and CDR2 as FQNEAQ (reference sequence). Trimming at V came to 5 bases and at J to 4 bases, leaving 3 bases not matched to a gene. Here the CDR3 reads CASSLGQGYGYTF. DNA of the CDR3: TGTGCCAGCAGCCTCGGACAGGGCTATGGCTACACCTTC.

The V gene is TRBV6-1, the J gene TRBJ2-1; the D is unclear. This CDR3 has 15 residues. The germline CDR1 and CDR2 sequences are MNHNS and SASEGT. V lost 0 bases and J 5 bases, leaving 11 bases between the germline ends. This CDR3 reads CASSEAGEAHNEQFF. For the CDR3, the DNA is TGTGCCAGCAGTGAAGCAGGTGAGGCCCACAATGAGCAGTTCTTC.

The chain joins TRBV25-1 to TRBJ1-2; tentatively, D is TRBD1 (6 bases). CDR1 and CDR2 (germline): MGHDK, SYGVNS. This CDR3 comprises 16 residues. Deletions cut 7 bases from V and 3 bases from J, with 21 bases between. CDR3 DNA sequence: TGTGCCAGCACCCCGGGGACATACTCTCCGTACTATGGCTACACCTTC. Translation: CASTPGTYSPYYGYTF.